Sequencing of this T cell receptor (beta chain) was carried out in a study of T cell responses to AZD1222 COVID-19 vaccine. Study-wide findings and caveats: Scientists sampled the repertoires only once the peak T cell response had passed. Donors were chiefly white British, with a greater number of females, and clonal diversity was perhaps underestimated.

The CDR3 consists of 17 residues. Trimming stripped 4 bases from V and 2 bases from J, with 14 bases between. The V gene's germline CDR1 is KGHDR and CDR2 SFDVKD. About this clone itself: Its target is not known.

Here immunoSEQ multiplex PCR was the method, and the copy in TCRdb shows in-frame clones only, minus some. The top ten hold around 3.5% of the sample, which has around 150,000 clones, 92% seen once. The clonotype comes from an adult who received the AZD1222 COVID-19 vaccine. V usage is TRBV24-1 and J usage is TRBJ2-6; TRBD1 might be the D (6 bases). The sample was peripheral blood, taken 28 days after the second AZD1222 dose. The CDR3 sequence is CATSDHNTGTGANVLTF. Written as DNA, the CDR3 is TGTGCCACCAGTGACCACAATACAGGGACTGGGGCCAACGTCCTGACTTTC.